These 14 T cell receptor beta chains were all obtained from the same sample, sequenced in a study of blood T cell repertoires in COVID-19. Data came from immunoSEQ multiplex PCR; TCRdb stores just in-frame clones and leaves some out. The sample has 370,000 or so clones, around 87% seen once. Sequencing input: PBMCs or T cells enriched from blood (not recorded which). These receptors were collected from a man aged 25-40 years who had recovered from COVID-19.

Comments on this clone: An end of the junction does not agree with germline; a read error may underlie this. The rearrangement joins TRBV7-7 to TRBJ1-2; 9 bases align to TRBD1. This CDR3 comprises 22 residues. Per the germline V gene, CDR1 is SSHAT and CDR2 is FNYEAQ (reference sequence). CDR3: CASSLPGSRARDRDGTGPGYTF. The CDR3 nucleotides are TGTGCTAGCAGCTTGCCAGGTAGCAGGGCCCGGGACAGGGATGGGACGGGTCCTGGCTACACCTTC.

The V call is TRBV27, the J call TRBJ1-2, with TRBD1 as a possible D gene (5 bases). This CDR3 contains 14 residues. Germline lookup yields CDR1 MNHEY and CDR2 SMNVEV (reference sequence). Deletions cut 4 bases from V and 5 bases from J, with 14 bases between. CDR3 DNA: TGTGCCAGCAGTTATCGACAGACGGCATATGGCTACACCTTC. It encodes CASSYRQTAYGYTF.

The CDR3 sequence: CASSYSSGLHVETQYF. CDR3 in DNA: TGTGCCAGCAGTTACTCTTCAGGGTTGCACGTGGAGACCCAGTACTTC. The V gene is TRBV6-5, the J gene TRBJ2-5; maybe TRBD1 (5 bases). This CDR3 is 16 amino acids long. Trimming took off 0 bases at V and 5 bases at J, with 16 bases between the two ends. Germline CDR1 is MNHEY and CDR2 is SVGAGI.

This clone was seen only once. The chain has TRBV18 and TRBJ2-6; 8 bases line up with TRBD1. The CDR3 length is 19 residues. The ends lost 3 bases at V and 0 bases at J; junction bases unmatched: 10. Germline CDR1 and CDR2: KGHSH and LQKENI. CDR3 sequence: CASSPREGTGFSGANVLTF. The CDR3 nucleotides read TGTGCCAGCTCACCTAGAGAAGGGACAGGATTCTCTGGGGCCAACGTCCTGACTTTC.

The chain is built from TRBV2 and TRBJ1-3; 8 bases are a match to TRBD1. This CDR3 region has 16 residues. The germline CDR1 and CDR2 sequences are SNHLY and FYNNEI. Trimming took 4 bases from V and 0 from J; bases not matched to a gene: 5. The CDR3 DNA reads as TGTGCCAGCAGTGGACAGGGGCCTTACTCTGGAAACACCATATATTTT. This codes for CASSGQGPYSGNTIYF.

CDR3 nucleotide sequence: TGTGCCTGGAGTCCCCAGGGAGGTAAACTGTTTTTT. It translates to CAWSPQGGKLFF. The chain uses TRBV30 and TRBJ1-4; TRBD1 is a possible D gene (5 bases). The V gene lost 2 bases and the J gene lost 11 bases, with 12 bases spanning the gap. In germline, CDR1 is GTSNPN, CDR2 SVGIG (reference sequence). This CDR3 has 12 residues.

This clone was recorded only once. This sequence joins TRBV5-1 and TRBJ2-1; D not resolved. CDR1 is SGHRS and CDR2 is YFSETQ in the germline V gene. The V and J ends lost 1 base and 5 bases respectively, with 4 bases between them. CDR3 size: 12 residues. In DNA form, the CDR3 reads TGCGCCAGCAGCTTGATAAACAATGAGCAGTTCTTC. It codes for CASSLINNEQFF. Based on the CDR3 plus reference TRBV5-1 and TRBJ2-1, the full variable domain is KAGVTQTPRYLIKTRGQQVTLSCSPISGHRSVSWYQQTPGQGLQFLFEYFSETQRNKGNFPGRFSGRQFSNSRSEMNVSTLELGDSALYLCASSLINNEQFFGPGTRLTVL.

The chain employs TRBV6-2 or TRBV6-3 and TRBJ1-5; 8 positions agree with TRBD1. CDR1 MNHEY and CDR2 SVGEGT come from the germline V gene. Trimming removed 6 bases from V and 5 bases from J; junction bases left unmatched: 6. The CDR3 runs to 14 residues. CDR3 DNA: TGTGCCAGCAGCCTGACAGGGGTTGATCAGCCCCAGCATTTT. This codes for CASSLTGVDQPQHF.

The V and J genes are TRBV5-5 and TRBJ2-7, with TRBD1 as a possible D gene (6 bases). The CDR3 has 12 residues. Between the trimmed V and J ends, which lost 0 bases and 8 bases, there was a span of 9 bases. Germline V CDR1 and CDR2: SGHKS, YYEKEE (reference sequence). The CDR3 DNA reads as TGTGCCAGCAGCTTGGCAGGGGAAAAGCAGTACTTC. Protein: CASSLAGEKQYF.

The rearrangement uses TRBV6-5 and TRBJ1-5; a weak D match, TRBD1 (5 bases). The CDR3 sequence is 15 residues long. CDR1 MNHEY and CDR2 SVGAGI come from the germline V gene. Trimming shortened V by 10 bases and J by 2 bases, and 18 bases separated the two germline ends. CDR3 nucleotides: TGTGCCACCCAGCGAGGTCAGGGCGGCAATCAGCCCCAGCATTTT. It specifies CATQRGQGGNQPQHF.

The rearrangement links TRBV7-9 to TRBJ1-1; tentative D call: TRBD1 (5 bases). The germline CDR1 and CDR2 sequences are SEHNR and FQNEAQ (reference sequence). Trimming cost V 5 bases and J 3 bases, with 10 bases left between them. The CDR3 contains 13 residues. The CDR3 is CASSHGADTEAFF. The CDR3 DNA sequence: TGTGCCAGCAGCCATGGGGCGGACACTGAAGCTTTCTTT.

This chain joins TRBV10-2 and TRBJ2-2; D perhaps matches TRBD2 (5 bases). The V end was cut by 6 bases, the J end by 8 bases, with 13 bases between. Germline CDR1 WSHSY, CDR2 SAAADI. CDR3 size: 13 residues. CDR3 sequence reads: CASSPLVSGELFF. CDR3 DNA sequence: TGCGCCAGCAGCCCACTAGTGTCTGGGGAGCTGTTTTTT.

This rearrangement joins TRBV7-2 to TRBJ2-1; TRBD2 aligns across 7 bases. Germline loops: CDR1 SGHTA, CDR2 FQGNSA. The trim removed 3 bases at V and 9 bases at J, leaving 8 bases unmatched. The CDR3 is made up of 14 amino acids. The CDR3 DNA is TGTGCCAGCAGCTTCTTTAGCGGGCAGGCTGAGCAGTTCTTC. It is translated as CASSFFSGQAEQFF.

The rearrangement joins TRBV5-1 to TRBJ2-7; D not certain. Germline V gives CDR1 SGHRS, CDR2 YFSETQ. Trimming left V 2 bases short and J 3 bases short, with 12 bases between. CDR3 length: 14 amino acids. CDR3 DNA: TGCGCCAGCAGCTTCCAATTACAGCTCTACGAGCAGTACTTC. It codes for CASSFQLQLYEQYF.